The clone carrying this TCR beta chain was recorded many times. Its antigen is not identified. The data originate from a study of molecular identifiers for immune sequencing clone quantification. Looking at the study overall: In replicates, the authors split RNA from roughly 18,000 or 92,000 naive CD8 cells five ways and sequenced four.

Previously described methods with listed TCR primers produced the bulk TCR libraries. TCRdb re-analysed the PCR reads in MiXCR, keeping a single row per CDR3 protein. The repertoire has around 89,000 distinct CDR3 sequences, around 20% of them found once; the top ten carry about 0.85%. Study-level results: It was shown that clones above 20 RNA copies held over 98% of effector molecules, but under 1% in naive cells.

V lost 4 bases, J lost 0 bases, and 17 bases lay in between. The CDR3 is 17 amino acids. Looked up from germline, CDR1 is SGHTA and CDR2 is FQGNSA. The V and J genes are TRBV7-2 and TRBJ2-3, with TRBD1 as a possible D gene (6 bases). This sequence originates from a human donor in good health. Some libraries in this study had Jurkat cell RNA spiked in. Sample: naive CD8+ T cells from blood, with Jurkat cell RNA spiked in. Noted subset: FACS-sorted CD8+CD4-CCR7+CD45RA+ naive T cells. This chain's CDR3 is CASSSAGGGRSTDTQYF. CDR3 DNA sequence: TGTGCCAGCAGCTCCGCTGGGGGCGGAAGAAGCACAGATACGCAGTATTTT.